One sample yielded the 19 T cell receptor beta chains listed below, sequenced in a study of human T cells and chemical hapten exposure. One entry per CDR3 protein, called by TCRdb with MiXCR from the RACE reads. This table holds roughly 100,000 distinct CDR3 sequences, 30% to 35% found once. Time point specified: patch test 3, about 24 weeks after DPC sensitization. Regarding treatment: therapeutic diphenylcyclopropenone sensitization with weekly scalp DPC. The sequencing here drew on whole blood, taken in connection with sensitization to the hapten diphenylcyclopropenone (DPC). The receptors were gathered from a man in his forties or fifties with alopecia areata. Some clones in this sample may be carry-over from other donors' samples.

This chain connects TRBV28 to TRBJ2-7, with D perhaps TRBD1 or TRBD2 (5 bases each). The germline CDR1 and CDR2 sequences are MDHEN and SYDVKM. With 3 bases removed from V and 0 bases from J, the gap between germline ends came to 9 bases. CDR3 length: 14 residues. CDR3 DNA sequence: TGTGCCAGCAGTTTCAGGGACGTCTCCTACGAGCAGTACTTC. Translation gives CASSFRDVSYEQYF.

The chain employs TRBV12-3 or TRBV12-4 and TRBJ2-7, with D tentatively TRBD2 (6 bases). This CDR3 spans 15 amino acids. V dropped 6 bases and J dropped 1 base, with 16 bases sitting between them. The CDR3 reads CASSPLRDLSYEQYF. As DNA, the CDR3 is TGTGCCAGCAGCCCGTTGCGGGACTTGTCCTACGAGCAGTACTTC.

The CDR3 DNA reads as TGTGCCAGCGGAACCGGGACTAGCGGGAAGGATGAGCAGTTCTTC. It is translated as CASGTGTSGKDEQFF. The rearrangement links TRBV12-3 or TRBV12-4 to TRBJ2-1, with 13 nucleotides matching TRBD2. The CDR3 runs 15 residues. V dropped 8 bases and J dropped 8; count of bases not matched to a gene: 9.

The rearrangement uses TRBV3-1 and TRBJ1-6, with D possibly TRBD1 on 6 matching bases. V lost 2 bases to trimming and J lost 3 bases, with 8 bases between them. This CDR3 has 15 amino acids. The germline gives CDR1 LGHDT, CDR2 YNNKEL (reference sequence). Written as DNA, the CDR3 is TGTGCCAGCAGCCAACGGGACAACTATAATTCACCCCTCCACTTT. It encodes CASSQRDNYNSPLHF.

In its sample, this clonotype was seen once. This sequence joins TRBV29-1 and TRBJ2-3; the match to TRBD2 covers 8 bases. Germline V gene sequence: CDR1 SQVTM, CDR2 ANQGSEA. V lost 5 bases and J lost 8; bases outside the gene matches: 12. CDR3 size: 14 residues. The CDR3: CSVSGSQREGTQYF. CDR3 nucleotides: TGCAGCGTTAGCGGGAGTCAACGAGAGGGTACGCAGTATTTT.

The chain couples TRBV27 to TRBJ2-7; D uncertain. Germline values: CDR1 MNHEY, CDR2 SMNVEV (reference sequence). V shed 8 bases and J shed 12 bases, with 8 bases lying between them. This CDR3 has 8 residues. This CDR3 reads CASVIPYF. In DNA, the CDR3 is TGTGCCAGCGTTATCCCGTACTTC.

A few counts support this clonotype. J is TRBJ1-1 and V is TRBV29-1; D unresolved. The germline CDR1 and CDR2 sequences are SQVTM and ANQGSEA. V lost 8 bases to trimming and J lost 2 bases, with 12 bases between them. CDR3 length equals 12 residues. The CDR3 DNA reads TGCAGCTTTGCCGGTCCAAACACTGAAGCTTTCTTT. Translated, it gives CSFAGPNTEAFF.

This clonotype was counted once. The chain couples TRBV29-1 to TRBJ2-7; possibly TRBD2 for D (6 bases). V was clipped by 4 bases and J by 2 bases, with 9 bases between them. Germline-derived CDR1 and CDR2 are SQVTM and ANQGSEA. The CDR3 is 12 amino acids. The CDR3 protein is CSVAWTTYEQYV. CDR3 bases: TGCAGCGTTGCGTGGACTACCTACGAGCAGTACGTC.

The chain has TRBV12-3 or TRBV12-4 and TRBJ1-4; maybe TRBD1 (6 bases). Trimming removed 6 bases at V and 7 bases at J, with 15 bases between. CDR3 length: 14 residues. Written as DNA, the CDR3 is TGTGCCAGCAGCCTAGACAGGACGCGTGAAAAACTGTTTTTT. This gives the protein CASSLDRTREKLFF.

The chain links TRBV4-3 to TRBJ2-6; D is perhaps TRBD2 (6 bases). Germline loops: CDR1 LGHNA, CDR2 YSLEER. This CDR3 contains 17 residues. Trimming stripped 4 bases from V and 2 bases from J, with 15 bases between. CDR3 DNA: TGCGCCAGCAGCCTCCACCCCGGGGGTACTGGGGCCAACGTCCTGACTTTC. Translation: CASSLHPGGTGANVLTF.

The rearrangement uses TRBV20-1 and TRBJ1-6; 8 bases fit TRBD1. Trimming cost V 3 bases and J 6 bases; bases outside gene matches: 4. From germline, CDR1 is DFQATT and CDR2 SNEGSKA (reference sequence). The CDR3 is 14 amino acids. The CDR3 sequence: CSASLQGVNSPLHF. The CDR3 DNA follows: TGCAGTGCTAGTTTACAGGGGGTTAATTCACCCCTCCACTTT.

This CDR3 reads CASRSQTEAFF. The DNA of the CDR3 is TGTGCCAGCAGGAGCCAGACTGAAGCTTTCTTT. The V call is TRBV28, the J call TRBJ1-1, with no clear D. This CDR3 is built from 11 residues. Germline CDR1 and CDR2: MDHEN and SYDVKM. V dropped 6 bases and J dropped 5 bases, with 7 bases sitting between them.

This sequence joins TRBV7-2 and TRBJ2-5; unclear D gene. Germline V CDR1 and CDR2: SGHTA, FQGNSA. This CDR3 has 14 amino acids. Trimming cost V 5 bases and J 4 bases, with 14 bases left between them. The DNA of the CDR3 is TGTGCCAGCAGCCTTTCAGGAGTCTTAGAGACCCAGTACTTC. Translation gives CASSLSGVLETQYF.

The sample holds a few counts of this clonotype. The chain links TRBV28 to TRBJ2-3, with D unresolved. Germline V CDR1 and CDR2: MDHEN, SYDVKM. The V and J ends lost 4 bases and 0 bases respectively, with 14 bases between them. This CDR3 is 16 amino acids long. CDR3 in DNA: TGTGCCAGCAGTTCCCACAGTGCAGCTAGCACAGATACGCAGTATTTT. This sequence encodes CASSSHSAASTDTQYF.

The genes are TRBV6-5 and TRBJ2-7; D call uncertain. Trimming took 6 bases from V and 5 from J, leaving 11 bases between them. Per the germline V gene, CDR1 is MNHEY and CDR2 is SVGAGI. The CDR3 consists of 12 residues. As DNA, the CDR3 is TGTGCCAGCAGGAACAAAATCCACGAGCAGTACTTC. Protein product: CASRNKIHEQYF.

This clonotype was counted a few times. The chain couples TRBV12-3 or TRBV12-4 to TRBJ1-1; D may be TRBD1 (5 bases). V was clipped by 3 bases and J by 1 base, with 9 bases between them. The CDR3 is made up of 14 amino acids. Written as DNA, the CDR3 is TGTGCCAGCAGTTTGGAAGGGGCGAACACTGAAGCTTTCTTT. This codes for CASSLEGANTEAFF.

This clonotype was observed a handful of times. The chain carries TRBV20-1 and TRBJ1-4; possible D gene TRBD1, 6 bases. From germline, CDR1 is DFQATT and CDR2 SNEGSKA (reference sequence). This CDR3 region has 13 residues. The V gene lost 5 bases and the J gene lost 8 bases, with 15 bases spanning the gap. The CDR3 region has the DNA TGCAGTGCTCTTCGACGGACAGCCGAAAAACTGTTTTTT. Translated: CSALRRTAEKLFF.

The V and J genes are TRBV28 and TRBJ2-3; 9 bases line up with TRBD2. This CDR3 region has 17 residues. The V segment lost 0 bases and the J segment 2 bases; nucleotides outside the gene matches: 6. In germline, CDR1 is MDHEN, CDR2 SYDVKM. Here the CDR3 DNA reads TGTGCCAGCAGTTTATGGGGCGGGGGGGCAGACACAGATACGCAGTATTTT. Translating gives CASSLWGGGADTDTQYF.

This clonotype was recorded at least ten times. This chain's CDR3 is CASSLLRIGRTDTQYF. In DNA form, the CDR3 reads TGTGCCAGCAGCCTCCTCCGTATCGGGAGGACAGATACGCAGTATTTT. The chain carries TRBV12-3 or TRBV12-4 and TRBJ2-3, with 7 bases lining up with TRBD2. CDR3 length equals 16 residues. The trim removed 6 bases at V and 3 bases at J, leaving 12 bases unmatched.